This T cell receptor (beta chain) was identified during a study of beta chain features in type 1 diabetes. Study outcomes and limitations: Overrepresentation of cells with high TCR expression could result from cDNA sequencing. Among patients, naive, central memory and Treg TCRB repertoires appeared more similar than among healthy donors.

cDNA synthesis used the whole RNA isolate, giving expressed TCRB sequences. This table comes from immunoSEQ multiplex PCR, and its TCRdb copy is limited to in-frame clones, with some not included. The sample records 900,000 or so clones, 15% to 20% being singletons. In regard to this clone: The antigen remains undetermined.

Germline values: CDR1 MDHEN, CDR2 SYDVKM. CDR3 length: 14 residues. V lost 6 bases and J 7 bases, leaving 16 bases between the germline ends. Sample: naive CD4+ T cells from blood. The receptor was derived from a young woman in good health. The rearrangement joins TRBV28 to TRBJ2-4, with D perhaps assigned TRBD1 or TRBD2 (8 bases each). The DNA of the CDR3 is TGTGCCAGCAGCCGGGGGGGACAGGCTAACATTCAGTACTTC. It encodes CASSRGGQANIQYF.